A single sample gave rise to the 28 T cell receptor beta chains below, sequenced in a study of OX40 agonist ivuxolimab in advanced cancers. Clones were sequenced by immunoSEQ multiplex PCR, and TCRdb holds only the in-frame ones, with some missing. The sample yields under 85,000 clones, approximately 86% seen once. The material was CD4+ or CD8+ T cells sorted from blood, obtained in a trial of the OX40 agonist ivuxolimab. The receptors were gathered from an adult with an advanced solid tumor such as melanoma, head and neck, liver or kidney cancer.

This rearrangement joins TRBV7-2 to TRBJ2-7; D is undetermined. The CDR3 runs 12 residues. CDR1 SGHTA and CDR2 FQGNSA come from the germline V gene. Trimming cost V 1 base and J 4 bases, with 5 bases left between them. CDR3 sequence: CASSLDEYEQYF. The DNA for the CDR3 is TGTGCCAGCAGCTTAGACGAATACGAGCAGTACTTC.

This clone showed up just a few times. The rearrangement links TRBV4-2 to TRBJ2-1, with a tentative D call TRBD2 (5 bases). In germline, CDR1 is LGHNA, CDR2 YNFKEQ. V dropped 1 base and J dropped 3 bases, with 13 bases sitting between them. The CDR3 covers 16 residues. CDR3 bases: TGTGCCAGCAGCCAAGGAGGAGCGGCTAGCTACAATGAGCAGTTCTTC. It translates to CASSQGGAASYNEQFF.

This chain connects TRBV7-9 to TRBJ2-1; D possibly uses TRBD1 or TRBD2 (5 bases each). Germline CDR1 reads SEHNR; CDR2 reads FQNEAQ (reference sequence). The V and J ends lost 5 bases and 10 bases respectively, with 21 bases between them. The CDR3 has 15 residues. For the CDR3, the DNA is TGTGCCAGCAGCCCGGGGCCGCAGGCCGCATGGGAGCAGTTCTTC. Encoded protein: CASSPGPQAAWEQFF.

The rearrangement joins TRBV15 to TRBJ2-7; TRBD2 is a possible D gene (6 bases). This CDR3 contains 14 residues. From germline, CDR1 is LNHNV and CDR2 YYDKDF (reference sequence). V lost 1 base and J lost 3, with 10 bases in between. This chain's CDR3 is CATSRVGGGYEQYF. The CDR3 DNA reads as TGTGCCACCAGCAGAGTGGGGGGAGGCTACGAGCAGTACTTC.

This chain links TRBV5-1 with TRBJ1-1; 9 nucleotides agree with TRBD1. Germline V gene lookup returns CDR1 SGHRS and CDR2 YFSETQ. The CDR3 is 15 residues long. Trimming took 4 bases from V and 1 from J; bases not matched to a gene: 5. CDR3 in DNA: TGCGCCAGCAGCCTTCCGGGACAGGGGAACACTGAAGCTTTCTTT. Its translation: CASSLPGQGNTEAFF. Combining the CDR3 with reference TRBV5-1 and TRBJ1-1 gives the whole variable domain KAGVTQTPRYLIKTRGQQVTLSCSPISGHRSVSWYQQTPGQGLQFLFEYFSETQRNKGNFPGRFSGRQFSNSRSEMNVSTLELGDSALYLCASSLPGQGNTEAFFGQGTRLTVV.

The chain recombines TRBV18 with TRBJ2-5; 12 positions agree with TRBD2. This CDR3 contains 18 residues. Germline loops: CDR1 KGHSH, CDR2 LQKENI. With V trimmed by 1 base and J by 5 bases, 11 bases remained unmatched. CDR3 nucleotides: TGTGCCAGCTCACCACTACCTAGCGGGGGGGCCACGAGGGAGACCCAGTACTTC. Translated, it gives CASSPLPSGGATRETQYF.

The chain carries TRBV5-1 and TRBJ1-5; D perhaps matches TRBD1 (6 bases). This CDR3 contains 15 residues. Per germline, CDR1 SGHRS and CDR2 YFSETQ. The V gene lost 4 bases and the J gene lost 5 bases, with 16 bases spanning the gap. The CDR3 here is CASSTLRTEDQPQHF. CDR3 coding DNA: TGCGCCAGCAGCACCCTGCGGACAGAGGATCAGCCCCAGCATTTT.

The V and J genes are TRBV28 and TRBJ2-7; 15 nucleotides line up with TRBD2. CDR1 and CDR2 (germline): MDHEN, SYDVKM. The CDR3 extends over 18 amino acids. V trimming: 5 bases; J trimming: 3 bases; junction bases outside the gene matches: 11. CDR3 nucleotides: TGTGCCAGCAGTGGGGCCGGACTAGCGGGGGGGCCGATCTACGAGCAGTACTTC. Its translation: CASSGAGLAGGPIYEQYF.

The chain carries TRBV7-2 and TRBJ2-7, with D perhaps given as TRBD1 or TRBD2 (5 bases each). Trimming removed 4 bases at V and 7 bases at J, with 11 bases between. This CDR3 region has 12 residues. The germline V gene encodes CDR1 SGHTA and CDR2 FQGNSA. For the CDR3, the DNA is TGTGCCAGCAGCTCTCGGGGCGGGGAGCAGTACTTC. It translates to CASSSRGGEQYF. Combining the CDR3 with reference TRBV7-2 and TRBJ2-7 gives the whole variable domain GAGVSQSPSNKVTEKGKDVELRCDPISGHTALYWYRQSLGQGLEFLIYFQGNSAPDKSGLPSDRFSAERTGGSVSTLTIQRTQQEDSAVYLCASSSRGGEQYFGPGTRLTVT.

The V and J genes are TRBV30 and TRBJ2-7; D gene unclear. The V end lost 3 bases, the J end lost 3 bases, and 6 bases lay between the germline ends. Germline CDR1 and CDR2: GTSNPN and SVGIG (reference sequence). CDR3 size: 11 residues. For the CDR3, the DNA is TGTGCCTGGAGCACGAACTACGAGCAGTACTTC. Encoded protein: CAWSTNYEQYF.

This clone was detected a few times. The chain recombines TRBV6-5 with TRBJ2-6, with D possibly TRBD1 on 6 matching bases. The CDR3 spans 16 residues. The ends were cut back, 4 bases at V and 3 bases at J, with 13 bases in the middle. Germline CDR1 reads MNHEY; CDR2 reads SVGAGI. This CDR3 reads CASSFDRPSGANVLTF. CDR3 in DNA: TGTGCCAGCAGTTTCGACAGGCCGAGTGGGGCCAACGTCCTGACTTTC.

The chain links TRBV7-2 to TRBJ2-2, with 7 positions matching TRBD1. Germline V gene sequence: CDR1 SGHTA, CDR2 FQGNSA. This CDR3 contains 19 residues. Germline trimming cut 5 bases from V and 3 bases from J; bases unmatched to any gene: 18. CDR3 bases: TGTGCCAGCAGCCCCCGACAGGGTTCTGGGGCGAGACACACCGGGGAGCTGTTTTTT. It encodes CASSPRQGSGARHTGELFF.

The chain joins TRBV18 to TRBJ2-1; possible D gene TRBD1, 6 bases. Germline values: CDR1 KGHSH, CDR2 LQKENI. There are 13 residues in the CDR3. The V gene lost 3 bases and the J gene lost 6 bases, with 9 bases spanning the gap. The CDR3 region is CASSPTGLNEQFF. DNA for the CDR3: TGTGCCAGCTCACCGACAGGACTCAATGAGCAGTTCTTC.

V and J are TRBV4-3 and TRBJ2-5, with 11 bases identical to TRBD1. The CDR3 sequence is 17 residues long. Looked up from germline, CDR1 is LGHNA and CDR2 is YSLEER. Germline trimming cut 0 bases from V and 5 bases from J; bases unmatched to any gene: 8. In nucleotides, the CDR3 is TGCGCCAGCAGCCAAGACTCCGGGACAGGGGGTGGCGAGACCCAGTACTTC. Encoded protein: CASSQDSGTGGGETQYF.

The gene calls are TRBV7-3 and TRBJ2-2; unclear D gene. V shed 5 bases and J shed 9 bases, with 10 bases lying between them. The CDR3 is made up of 12 amino acids. Germline CDR1 SGHTA, CDR2 FQGTGA. CDR3 loop: CASSPGQRELFF. The CDR3 region has the DNA TGTGCCAGCAGCCCCGGGCAAAGGGAGCTGTTTTTT.

The chain employs TRBV11-2 and TRBJ2-4; TRBD1 or TRBD2 may be the D gene (5 bases each). The CDR3 spans 14 residues. Trimming cost V 3 bases and J 7 bases, with 13 bases left between them. Germline loops: CDR1 SGHAT, CDR2 FQNNGV. DNA of the CDR3: TGTGCCAGCAGCTTCTGGGGCTCGGGGAACATTCAGTACTTC. It encodes CASSFWGSGNIQYF.

The chain combines TRBV28 with TRBJ2-7; D possibly uses TRBD1 or TRBD2 (5 bases each). This CDR3 has 12 residues. V was clipped by 8 bases and J by 3 bases, with 11 bases between them. CDR1 MDHEN and CDR2 SYDVKM come from the germline V gene. CDR3 amino acids: CASGTVFYEQYF. The CDR3, as DNA: TGTGCCAGCGGGACGGTCTTCTACGAGCAGTACTTC.

This chain joins TRBV11-2 and TRBJ2-7; 8 nucleotides match TRBD2. Germline V gives CDR1 SGHAT, CDR2 FQNNGV. The CDR3 contains 15 residues. Trimming cost V 5 bases and J 5 bases; bases outside gene matches: 11. The CDR3: CASSPPRGGRNEQYF. CDR3 nucleotide sequence: TGTGCCAGCAGCCCGCCCCGGGGGGGGAGAAACGAGCAGTACTTC.

The chain employs TRBV7-8 and TRBJ2-7; TRBD2 aligns across 9 bases. Germline values: CDR1 SGHVS, CDR2 FQNEAQ. This CDR3 region has 18 residues. V lost 5 bases, J lost 3 bases, and 17 bases stayed unmatched. CDR3 bases: TGTGCCAGCAGCACGCTCGTTATGGGGCCACTAGCGGGCTACGAGCAGTACTTC. The encoded protein is CASSTLVMGPLAGYEQYF.

V is TRBV6-1 and J is TRBJ1-1; tentatively, D is TRBD1 (5 bases). Germline CDR1 MNHNS, CDR2 SASEGT. V lost 5 bases, J lost 14 bases, and 18 bases lay in between. CDR3 length equals 12 residues. Here the CDR3 reads CASSWGGSSGFF. DNA of the CDR3: TGTGCCAGCAGTTGGGGCGGATCTAGTGGCTTCTTT.

This clone has just one count. This rearrangement joins TRBV29-1 to TRBJ2-7; TRBD1 aligns across 10 bases. V was pared by 7 bases and J by 5 bases, with 11 bases of the junction left unmatched. The CDR3 is 14 amino acids. CDR1 SQVTM and CDR2 ANQGSEA come from the germline V gene. In nucleotides, the CDR3 is TGCAGCGCAGGAATGGGACAGGGGAAGAACGAGCAGTACTTC. As protein: CSAGMGQGKNEQYF.

This sequence joins TRBV7-9 and TRBJ2-1, with D perhaps TRBD1 or TRBD2 (5 bases each). This CDR3 spans 15 amino acids. From germline, CDR1 is SEHNR and CDR2 FQNEAQ (reference sequence). V was shortened by 1 base and J by 2 bases, with 9 bases between the two germline ends. CDR3 sequence reads: CASSLGGATYNEQFF. Here the CDR3 DNA reads TGTGCCAGCAGCTTAGGAGGGGCCACCTACAATGAGCAGTTCTTC.

CDR3 DNA sequence: TGTGCCAGCAGGCCCGCCCTAGGGGGGTCAGATACGCAGTATTTT. Translated, it gives CASRPALGGSDTQYF. The V gene is TRBV14, the J gene TRBJ2-3; D tentatively reads TRBD1 or TRBD2 (6 bases each). V lost 6 bases, J lost 4 bases, and 17 bases lay in between. Germline V gene sequence: CDR1 SGHDN, CDR2 FVKESK. CDR3 size: 15 residues.

The chain carries TRBV13 and TRBJ2-3, with D perhaps assigned TRBD1 or TRBD2 (5 bases each). This CDR3 comprises 16 residues. V shed 5 bases and J shed 2 bases, with 17 bases lying between them. Germline V CDR1 and CDR2: PRHDT, FYEKMQ (reference sequence). The CDR3 region has the DNA TGTGCCAGCAGCGGAAGGACCGGGGACCTCACAGATACGCAGTATTTT. This translates into CASSGRTGDLTDTQYF. The variable domain in full, completed from reference TRBV13 and TRBJ2-3, reads AAGVIQSPRHLIKEKRETATLKCYPIPRHDTVYWYQQGPGQDPQFLISFYEKMQSDKGSIPDRFSAQQFSDYHSELNMSSLELGDSALYFCASSGRTGDLTDTQYFGPGTRLTVL.

This rearrangement joins TRBV29-1 to TRBJ1-2, with unresolved D. Germline loops: CDR1 SQVTM, CDR2 ANQGSEA. The CDR3 is 13 amino acids. Trimming cost V 1 base and J 6 bases, with 12 bases left between them. In nucleotides, the CDR3 is TGCAGCGTTGAAGTTGGCATGGGCGATGGCTACACCTTC. Protein: CSVEVGMGDGYTF.

The gene calls are TRBV9 and TRBJ2-3; no clear D gene. Germline assignment: CDR1 SGDLS and CDR2 YYNGEE. Trimming left V 4 bases short and J 5 bases short, with 8 bases between. The CDR3 is 12 residues long. CDR3 region: CASSSQRDTQYF. The CDR3 DNA reads as TGTGCCAGCAGCTCGCAGAGAGATACGCAGTATTTT.

Only one count was recorded for this clone. The gene calls are TRBV5-1 and TRBJ2-7, with D possibly being TRBD2 (6 bases). V lost 0 bases to trimming and J lost 0 bases, with 13 bases between them. Germline values: CDR1 SGHRS, CDR2 YFSETQ. The CDR3 extends over 16 amino acids. The CDR3 spells CASSLGGRSSSYEQYF. CDR3 DNA sequence: TGCGCCAGCAGCTTGGGGGGGAGGTCTAGCTCCTACGAGCAGTACTTC.

The rearrangement uses TRBV1 and TRBJ1-1. TRBV1 is a pseudogene locus. The CDR3 runs to 15 residues. The CDR3 DNA sequence: TGCACCAGCAGCCAGAGAGGGCATTGGAACACTGAAGCTTTCTTT. It specifies CTSSQRGHWNTEAFF.